The clone carrying this TCR beta chain was detected ten times or more. As yet, its antigen is unknown. From germline, CDR1 is DFQATT and CDR2 SNEGSKA (reference sequence). There are 17 residues in the CDR3. The V segment lost 1 base and the J segment 0 bases; nucleotides outside the gene matches: 6. This sample was included in a study of neurological immune-mediated disorders. MiXCR was run by TCRdb on the 5' RACE reads, yielding one entry per CDR3 protein. The data contain under 90,000 distinct CDR3 sequences, approximately 3.5% of them seen just once; the ten biggest clones take up less than 3.5%. The study's findings and limits: Repertoires from 18 of 34 multiple sclerosis patients grouped phylogenetically into a related-CDR3 cluster, suggesting a possible signature. No CDR3 amino acid sequences were shared by expanded clones across subjects, suggesting private repertoires in all groups.

The sequence derives from a woman between 50 and 59 years old with multiple sclerosis. The chain has TRBV20-1 and TRBJ2-2; 9 positions agree with TRBD2. What was sequenced was PBMCs. The CDR3, as DNA: TGCAGTGCTAGAGTGGTTAGCGGGGGCCCGAACACCGGGGAGCTGTTTTTT. This encodes CSARVVSGGPNTGELFF.